These 11 T cell receptor beta chains were all obtained from the same sample, sequenced in a study of cytomegalovirus exposure and HLA in healthy donors. The PCR was carried out with 60 Vbeta primers and 13 Jbeta primers. Libraries were prepared by immunoSEQ multiplex PCR; TCRdb keeps only in-frame clonotypes and omits some of them. The repertoire consists of approximately 160,000 clones, with around 75% occurring once and the leading ten covering less than 5.5%. Sequencing used PBMCs. Source of these receptors: a male donor in good health and CMV-seronegative.

The genes are TRBV15 and TRBJ1-1; no reliable D call. This CDR3 is built from 14 residues. The germline V gene encodes CDR1 LNHNV and CDR2 YYDKDF (reference sequence). V dropped 0 bases and J dropped 1 base, with 6 bases sitting between them. The CDR3 region is CATSRDTGNTEAFF. CDR3 DNA: TGTGCCACCAGCAGAGATACGGGGAACACTGAAGCTTTCTTT.

The rearrangement joins TRBV6-6 to TRBJ2-7, with unresolved D. Trimming removed 5 bases at V and 4 bases at J, with 15 bases between. CDR1 is MNHNY, CDR2 SVGAGI, per germline (reference sequence). The CDR3 is made up of 14 amino acids. CDR3: CASSPHGFAYEQYF. CDR3 coding DNA: TGTGCCAGCAGTCCACACGGGTTCGCTTACGAGCAGTACTTC.

This chain links TRBV11-2 with TRBJ1-5, with a tentative D call TRBD1 (5 bases). The V end lost 10 bases, the J end lost 0 bases, and 10 bases lay between the germline ends. This CDR3 region has 13 residues. The germline CDR1 and CDR2 sequences are SGHAT and FQNNGV. The CDR3 here is CATSQGSNQPQHF. DNA of the CDR3: TGTGCCACCTCGCAGGGTAGCAATCAGCCCCAGCATTTT.

The rearrangement joins TRBV6-5 to TRBJ1-4; tentatively, D is TRBD1 (5 bases). The ends were cut back, 5 bases at V and 11 bases at J, with 15 bases in the middle. CDR3 length: 13 amino acids. Germline CDR1 is MNHEY and CDR2 is SVGAGI. CDR3 DNA sequence: TGTGCCAGCAGTGAAGATAGCAGGGATAAACTGTTTTTT. It specifies CASSEDSRDKLFF.

The chain combines TRBV4-1 with TRBJ2-7; the D gene is possibly TRBD2 (6 bases). Between the trimmed V and J ends, which lost 1 base and 9 bases, there was a span of 22 bases. The CDR3 covers 16 residues. Germline-derived CDR1 and CDR2 are MGHRA and YSYEKL. CDR3 residues: CASSQVRGIGGRGQYF. The DNA of the CDR3 is TGCGCCAGCAGCCAAGTCCGAGGCATTGGAGGGAGAGGGCAGTACTTC.

This chain uses TRBV30 with TRBJ1-5; 8 bases are a match to TRBD1. Looked up from germline, CDR1 is GTSNPN and CDR2 is SVGIG (reference sequence). The ends lost 0 bases at V and 10 bases at J; junction bases unmatched: 2. The CDR3 extends over 12 amino acids. As DNA, the CDR3 is TGTGCCTGGAGTGTACAGGGGGGCCCCCAGCATTTT. This gives the protein CAWSVQGGPQHF.

The chain employs TRBV6-5 and TRBJ1-2, with a weak D call TRBD1 (6 bases). This CDR3 contains 14 residues. Trimming removed 6 bases at V and 8 bases at J, with 19 bases between. Germline CDR1 reads MNHEY; CDR2 reads SVGAGI. The CDR3 region has the DNA TGTGCCAGCAGGCCAACAGGGACGGGTTCGGGCTACACCTTC. Translation gives CASRPTGTGSGYTF.

This clone has a handful of counts. The chain uses TRBV14 and TRBJ1-3, with D uncertain. The CDR3 consists of 17 residues. The V end was cut by 1 base, the J end by 0 bases, with 13 bases between. CDR1 is SGHDN, CDR2 FVKESK, per germline. The CDR3 reads CASSQARGLFSGNTIYF. DNA for the CDR3: TGTGCCAGCAGCCAAGCTCGGGGTCTCTTCTCTGGAAACACCATATATTTT.

The rearrangement joins TRBV27 to TRBJ2-2; no definite D call. V was clipped by 4 bases and J by 5 bases, with 11 bases between them. Per the germline V gene, CDR1 is MNHEY and CDR2 is SMNVEV (reference sequence). CDR3 length: 14 amino acids. CDR3 region: CASSSAGGTGELFF. The CDR3 coding sequence is TGTGCCAGCAGTTCTGCAGGTGGAACCGGGGAGCTGTTTTTT.

This clone came up a few times. This chain links TRBV5-4 with TRBJ1-5; D perhaps matches TRBD1 (6 bases). Trimming removed 4 bases at V and 7 bases at J, with 12 bases between. Germline V lookup: CDR1 SGHNT, CDR2 YYREEE (reference sequence). The CDR3 covers 13 residues. The CDR3 nucleotides are TGTGCCAGCAGCGCCGGACAGCAACAGCCCCAGCATTTT. Translation: CASSAGQQQPQHF.

This sequence joins TRBV19 and TRBJ2-5; 8 nucleotides line up with TRBD1. The CDR3 extends over 15 amino acids. Germline V CDR1 and CDR2: LNHDA, SQIVND (reference sequence). V lost 7 bases and J lost 5; bases outside the gene matches: 12. Here the CDR3 reads CASTPGQGLSETQYF. In DNA form, the CDR3 reads TGTGCCAGTACCCCTGGACAGGGCCTTTCGGAGACCCAGTACTTC.